This TCR beta chain was profiled in a study of blood T cell repertoires in COVID-19. Study context: Material from acute and convalescent COVID-19 was sourced from the United States, Italy and Spain. The analysed material was cDNA or gDNA that came from T cells, B-cell-depleted T cells, or PBMCs.

Per the germline V gene, CDR1 is SGHRS and CDR2 is YFSETQ. The trim removed 4 bases at V and 3 bases at J, leaving 7 bases unmatched. This CDR3 region has 14 residues. In the source study's methods: Nucleated cell number was recorded as an estimate derived from reference gene primer amplification. This table comes from immunoSEQ multiplex PCR, and its TCRdb copy is limited to in-frame clones, with some not included. D and trimming come from the DNA, and the V and J calls and clone size come from that table. Of about 210,000 clones in the sample, roughly four fifths were seen once. The gene calls are TRBV5-1 and TRBJ2-7; TRBD1 agrees at 7 bases. The source of this sequence is a woman aged 35 to 49 with acute or convalescent COVID-19. Sequences were obtained from peripheral blood. The CDR3 DNA follows: TGCGCCAGCAGCGTACGGGACAGATTCTACGAGCAGTACTTC. This gives the protein CASSVRDRFYEQYF. The full variable domain, with the rest looked up from reference TRBV5-1 and TRBJ2-7, is KAGVTQTPRYLIKTRGQQVTLSCSPISGHRSVSWYQQTPGQGLQFLFEYFSETQRNKGNFPGRFSGRQFSNSRSEMNVSTLELGDSALYLCASSVRDRFYEQYFGPGTRLTVT.